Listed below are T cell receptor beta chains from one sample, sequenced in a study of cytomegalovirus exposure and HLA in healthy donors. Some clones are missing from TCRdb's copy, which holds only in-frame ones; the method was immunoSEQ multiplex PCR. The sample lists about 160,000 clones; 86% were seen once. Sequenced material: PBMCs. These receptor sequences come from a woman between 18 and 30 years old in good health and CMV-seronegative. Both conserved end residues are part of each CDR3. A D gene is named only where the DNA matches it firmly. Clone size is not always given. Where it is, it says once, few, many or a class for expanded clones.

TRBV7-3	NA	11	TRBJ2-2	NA	CASSSGGELFF	TGTGCCAGCTCCAGCGGCGGGGAGCTGTTTTTT
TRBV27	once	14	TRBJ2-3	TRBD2	CASSWTRETDTQYF	TGTGCCAGCAGTTGGACTAGGGAAACAGATACGCAGTATTTT
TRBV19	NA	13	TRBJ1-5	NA	CASRIEGNQPQHF	TGTGCCAGTAGGATTGAGGGAAATCAGCCCCAGCATTTT
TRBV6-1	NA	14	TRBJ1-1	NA	CASSEWQGNTEAFF	TGTGCCAGCAGTGAATGGCAGGGGAACACTGAAGCTTTCTTT
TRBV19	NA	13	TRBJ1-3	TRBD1	CASATGVGNTIYF	TGTGCCAGCGCCACAGGGGTGGGAAACACCATATATTTT
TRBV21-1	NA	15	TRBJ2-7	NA	CASGPWTSCCFEQYF	TGTGCCAGCGGGCCCTGGACTAGTTGTTGCTTCGAGCAGTACTTC
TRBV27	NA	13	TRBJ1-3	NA	CASRGDSGNTIYF	TGTGCCAGCAGAGGAGACTCTGGAAACACCATATATTTT
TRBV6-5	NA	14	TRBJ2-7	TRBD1	CASSYSTGAGEQYF	TGTGCCAGCAGTTACTCGACAGGGGCCGGCGAGCAGTACTTC
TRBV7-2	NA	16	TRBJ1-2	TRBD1	CASSLGDGTGLYGYTF	TGTGCCAGCAGCTTAGGTGACGGGACAGGGCTCTATGGCTACACCTTC
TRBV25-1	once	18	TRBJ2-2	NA	CASSEGPGTPLNTGELFF	TGTGCCAGCAGTGAGGGCCCCGGGACACCATTGAACACCGGGGAGCTGTTTTTT
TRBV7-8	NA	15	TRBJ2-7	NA	CASSADRWRSYEQYF	TGTGCCAGCAGTGCTGACAGATGGAGATCCTACGAGCAGTACTTC
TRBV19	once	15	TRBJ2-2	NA	CASSIQARDTGELFF	TGTGCCAGTAGTATACAAGCCAGGGACACCGGGGAGCTGTTTTTT
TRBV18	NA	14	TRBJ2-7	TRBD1	CASSSSTGPYEQYF	TGTGCCAGCTCATCCTCGACAGGGCCCTACGAGCAGTACTTC
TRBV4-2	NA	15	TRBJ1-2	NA	CASSQASGTMDGYTF	TGTGCCAGCAGCCAAGCGTCCGGGACAATGGATGGCTACACCTTC
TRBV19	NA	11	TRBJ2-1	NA	CASSTYNEQFF	TGTGCCAGTAGTACTTACAATGAGCAGTTCTTC
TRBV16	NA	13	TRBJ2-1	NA	CASSLSGTPEQFF	TGTGCCAGCAGCCTTTCCGGGACACCCGAGCAGTTCTTC
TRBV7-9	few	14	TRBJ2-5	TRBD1	CASSSGQAGETQYF	TGTGCCAGCAGCTCCGGACAGGCAGGCGAGACCCAGTACTTC
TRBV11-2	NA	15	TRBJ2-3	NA	CASSFGRGNTDTQYF	TGTGCCAGCAGCTTTGGTCGGGGAAACACAGATACGCAGTATTTT
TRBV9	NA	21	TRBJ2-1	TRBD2	CASSVALGGLASGRRDNEQFF	TGTGCCAGCAGCGTAGCTCTTGGGGGTTTGGCTAGCGGGCGTCGTGACAATGAGCAGTTCTTC
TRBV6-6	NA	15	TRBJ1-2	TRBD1	CASSYSPGGNYGYTF	TGTGCCAGCAGTTACTCTCCAGGGGGCAACTATGGCTACACCTTC
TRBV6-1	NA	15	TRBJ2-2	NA	CASSVRPAEGGELFF	TGTGCCAGCAGTGTTCGACCCGCGGAGGGCGGGGAGCTGTTTTTT
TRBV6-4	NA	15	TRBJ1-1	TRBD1	CASSASGQGRTEAFF	TGTGCCAGCAGCGCCTCGGGACAGGGGAGAACTGAAGCTTTCTTT
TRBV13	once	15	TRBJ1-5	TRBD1	CASSFGQGGNQPQHF	TGTGCCAGCAGCTTCGGACAGGGTGGCAATCAGCCCCAGCATTTT
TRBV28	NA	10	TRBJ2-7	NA	CASSDSGQYF	TGTGCCAGCAGTGACTCGGGGCAGTACTTC
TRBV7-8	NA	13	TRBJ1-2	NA	CASSPPQDYGYTF	TGTGCCAGCAGCCCACCACAAGACTATGGCTACACCTTC
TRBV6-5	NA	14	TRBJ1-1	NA	CASSYVRYNTEAFF	TGTGCCAGCAGTTACGTCAGATACAACACTGAAGCTTTCTTT
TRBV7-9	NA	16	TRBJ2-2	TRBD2	CASSLVELAVTGELFF	TGTGCCAGCAGCTTAGTGGAACTAGCGGTAACCGGGGAGCTGTTTTTT
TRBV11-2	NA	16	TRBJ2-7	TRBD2	CASGPVSGKGGGEQYF	TGTGCCAGCGGACCAGTTAGCGGGAAGGGTGGGGGCGAGCAGTACTTC
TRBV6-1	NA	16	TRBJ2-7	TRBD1	CASSEVSGTGGHEQYF	TGTGCCAGCAGTGAAGTATCCGGGACAGGGGGCCACGAGCAGTACTTC
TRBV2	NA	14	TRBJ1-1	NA	CASSEKQGRTEAFF	TGTGCCAGCAGTGAAAAACAGGGTAGAACTGAAGCTTTCTTT
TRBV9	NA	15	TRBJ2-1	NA	CASSVAGDSLGEQFF	TGTGCCAGCAGCGTAGCGGGGGACTCCTTGGGTGAGCAGTTCTTC
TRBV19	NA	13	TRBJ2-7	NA	CASSNWTEYEQYF	TGTGCCAGTAGTAACTGGACAGAGTACGAGCAGTACTTC
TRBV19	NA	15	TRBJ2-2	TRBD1	CATRLGQGEGSELFF	TGTGCCACCCGATTAGGACAGGGGGAAGGATCGGAGCTGTTTTTT
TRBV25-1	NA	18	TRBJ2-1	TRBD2	CASSDLYSGTKGSNEQFF	TGTGCCAGCAGTGACCTCTACTCCGGGACTAAAGGCTCCAATGAGCAGTTCTTC
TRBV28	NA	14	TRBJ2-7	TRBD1	CASSSVQGSYEQYF	TGTGCCAGCAGTTCGGTACAGGGGTCCTACGAGCAGTACTTC
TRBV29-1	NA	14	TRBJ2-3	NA	CSAVGQAPTDTQYF	TGCAGCGCCGTCGGACAAGCTCCCACAGATACGCAGTATTTT
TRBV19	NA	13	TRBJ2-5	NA	CASSASDKETQYF	TGTGCCAGTAGTGCTAGCGACAAAGAGACCCAGTACTTC
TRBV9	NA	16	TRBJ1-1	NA	CASSVSSDRGNTEAFF	TGTGCCAGCAGCGTATCGTCCGATCGGGGGAACACTGAAGCTTTCTTT
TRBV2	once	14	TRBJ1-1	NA	CASHQMTVNTEAFF	TGTGCCAGCCACCAAATGACAGTGAACACTGAAGCTTTCTTT
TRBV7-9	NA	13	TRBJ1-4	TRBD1	CASSLSTGGKLFF	TGTGCCAGCAGCCTCTCGACAGGGGGAAAACTGTTTTTT
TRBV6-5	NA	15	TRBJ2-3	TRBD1	CASSTLGQGADTQYF	TGTGCCAGCAGTACCCTGGGACAGGGTGCAGATACGCAGTATTTT
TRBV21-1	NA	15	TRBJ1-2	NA	CASSKVGRQGYGYTF	TGTGCCAGCAGCAAAGTCGGTAGGCAGGGCTATGGCTACACCTTC
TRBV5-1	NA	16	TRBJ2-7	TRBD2	CASSLVSGGWSYEQYF	TGCGCCAGCAGCTTGGTTAGCGGGGGGTGGTCCTACGAGCAGTACTTC
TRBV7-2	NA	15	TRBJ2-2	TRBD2	CASSSEAGYTGELFF	TGTGCCAGCAGCTCCGAAGCGGGATACACCGGGGAGCTGTTTTTT
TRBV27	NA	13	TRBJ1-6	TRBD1	CASSSTGESPLHF	TGTGCCAGCAGTTCTACAGGGGAGTCACCCCTCCACTTT
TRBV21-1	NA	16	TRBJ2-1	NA	CASLGTQKLGYGEQFF	TGTGCCAGCCTGGGGACACAGAAGCTAGGCTATGGTGAGCAGTTCTTC
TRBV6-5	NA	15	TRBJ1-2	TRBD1	CASTNLGQEYYGYTF	TGTGCCAGCACCAATTTGGGACAGGAGTACTATGGCTACACCTTC
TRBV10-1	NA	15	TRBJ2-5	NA	CASSESTRGQETQYF	TGCGCCAGCAGTGAGTCGACTCGAGGACAAGAGACCCAGTACTTC
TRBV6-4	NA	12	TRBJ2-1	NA	CASSDTVEISFF	TGTGCCAGCAGTGACACGGTTGAGATATCGTTCTTC
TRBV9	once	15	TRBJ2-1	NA	CASSVRPSSYNEQFF	TGTGCCAGCAGCGTACGCCCTAGCTCCTACAATGAGCAGTTCTTC
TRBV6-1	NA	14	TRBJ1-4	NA	CASIKDRERGKLFF	TGTGCCAGTATTAAGGACAGAGAACGGGGAAAACTGTTTTTT
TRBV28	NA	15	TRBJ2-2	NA	CASSFRGPSTGELFF	TGTGCCAGCAGTTTCCGGGGTCCGAGCACTGGGGAGCTGTTTTTT
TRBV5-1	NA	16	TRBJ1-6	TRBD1	CASSLGTGSINSPLHF	TGCGCCAGCAGCCTAGGGACAGGAAGTATAAATTCACCCCTCCACTTT
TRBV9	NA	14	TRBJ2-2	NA	CASSARLGTGELFF	TGTGCCAGCAGCGCCCGACTAGGGACCGGGGAGCTGTTTTTT
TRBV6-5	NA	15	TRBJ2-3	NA	CASSYPVAPTDTQYF	TGTGCCAGCAGTTACCCAGTGGCACCCACAGATACGCAGTATTTT
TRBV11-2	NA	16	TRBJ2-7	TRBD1	CASTPPGTGGPYEQYF	TGTGCCAGCACCCCACCTGGGACAGGGGGCCCCTACGAGCAGTACTTC
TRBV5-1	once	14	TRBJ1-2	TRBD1	CASSLPGGLYGYTF	TGCGCCAGCAGCTTGCCAGGGGGCCTGTATGGCTACACCTTC
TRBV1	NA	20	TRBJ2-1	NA	CTSSQERDRGQGRTYNEQFF	TGCACCAGCAGCCAAGAGCGGGACAGGGGCCAGGGACGAACATACAATGAGCAGTTCTTC
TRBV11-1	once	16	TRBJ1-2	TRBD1	CASSFGTGSGGYGYTF	TGTGCCAGCAGCTTCGGAACGGGGTCAGGGGGATATGGCTACACCTTC
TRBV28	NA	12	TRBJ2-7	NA	CASSLPAYEQYF	TGTGCCAGCAGTTTACCCGCCTACGAGCAGTACTTC